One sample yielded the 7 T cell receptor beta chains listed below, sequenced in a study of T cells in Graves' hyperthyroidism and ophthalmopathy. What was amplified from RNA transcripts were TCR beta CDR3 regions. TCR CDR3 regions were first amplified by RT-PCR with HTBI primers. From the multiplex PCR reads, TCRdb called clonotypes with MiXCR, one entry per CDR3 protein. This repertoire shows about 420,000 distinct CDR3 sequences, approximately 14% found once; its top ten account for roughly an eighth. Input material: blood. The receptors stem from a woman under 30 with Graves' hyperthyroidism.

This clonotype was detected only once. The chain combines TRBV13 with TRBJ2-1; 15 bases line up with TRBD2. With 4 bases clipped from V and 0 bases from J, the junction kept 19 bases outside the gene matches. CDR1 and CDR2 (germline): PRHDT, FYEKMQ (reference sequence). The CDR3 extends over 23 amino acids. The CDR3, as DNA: TGTGCCAGCAGCTCACCCCGAATACAGGGACTAGCGGGGGGTTCACCCTCCTACAATGAGCAGTTCTTC. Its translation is CASSSPRIQGLAGGSPSYNEQFF.

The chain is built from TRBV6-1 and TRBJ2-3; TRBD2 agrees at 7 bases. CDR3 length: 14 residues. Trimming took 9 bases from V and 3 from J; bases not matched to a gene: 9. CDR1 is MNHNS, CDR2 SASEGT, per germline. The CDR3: CARDWGGITDTQYF. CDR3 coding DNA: TGTGCCAGAGATTGGGGGGGGATTACAGATACGCAGTATTTT.

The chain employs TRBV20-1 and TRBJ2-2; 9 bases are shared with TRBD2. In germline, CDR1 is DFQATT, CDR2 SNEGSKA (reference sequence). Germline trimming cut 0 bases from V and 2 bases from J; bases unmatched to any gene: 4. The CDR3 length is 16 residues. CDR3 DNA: TGCAGTGCTAGAGATCTGCGGGGGGGAAACACCGGGGAGCTGTTTTTT. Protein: CSARDLRGGNTGELFF.

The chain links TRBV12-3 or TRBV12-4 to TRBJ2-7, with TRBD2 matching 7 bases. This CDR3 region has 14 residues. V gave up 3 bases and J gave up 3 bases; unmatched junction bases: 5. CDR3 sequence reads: CASSFGGRGYEQYF. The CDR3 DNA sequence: TGTGCCAGCAGTTTCGGCGGGAGAGGCTACGAGCAGTACTTC.

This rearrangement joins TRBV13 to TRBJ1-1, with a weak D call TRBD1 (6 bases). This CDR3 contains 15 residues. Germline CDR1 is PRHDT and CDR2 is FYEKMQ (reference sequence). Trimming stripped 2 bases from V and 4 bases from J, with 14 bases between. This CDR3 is CASSLIRGARTEAFF. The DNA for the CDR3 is TGTGCCAGCAGCTTAATACGGGGGGCGCGCACTGAAGCTTTCTTT.

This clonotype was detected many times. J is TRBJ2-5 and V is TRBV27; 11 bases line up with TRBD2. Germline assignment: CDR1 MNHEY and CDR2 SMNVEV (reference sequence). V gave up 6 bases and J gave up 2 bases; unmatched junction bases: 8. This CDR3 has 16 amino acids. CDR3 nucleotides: TGTGCCAGCAGCTCCCTGACTAGCGGGGATCAAGAGACCCAGTACTTC. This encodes CASSSLTSGDQETQYF.

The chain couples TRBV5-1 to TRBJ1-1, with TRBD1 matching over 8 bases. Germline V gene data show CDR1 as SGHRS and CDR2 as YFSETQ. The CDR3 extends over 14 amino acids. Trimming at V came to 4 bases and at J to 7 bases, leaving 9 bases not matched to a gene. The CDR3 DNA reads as TGCGCCAGCAGCCCGACAGGGGAGAATAATGAAGCTTTCTTT. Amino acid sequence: CASSPTGENNEAFF.